This is a list of T cell receptor beta chains from one sample in a study of T cell responses to AZD1222 COVID-19 vaccine. Assay: immunoSEQ multiplex PCR; the TCRdb copy retains only in-frame clones and omits some. The table lists more than 90,000 clones, roughly 91% of them singletons. The sample was peripheral blood, taken 28 days after the second AZD1222 dose. All receptors come from an adult who received the AZD1222 COVID-19 vaccine. The CDR3 runs from the conserved cysteine through the conserved F or W. Fields, in order: V gene, D gene, clone size, J gene, CDR3 DNA, CDR3 protein. The D gene is left open where the match is weak. Clone size is stated in some rows and not others, as once, few, many or a class when expanded.

V gene: TRBV3-1/TRBV3-2
D gene: TRBD2
clone size: NA
J gene: TRBJ2-7
CDR3 DNA: TGTGCCAGCAGCCCTTCGGGGGCGGGAGGGCCGGAGTCCTACGAGCAGTACTTC
CDR3 protein: CASSPSGAGGPESYEQYF

V gene: TRBV28
D gene: TRBD2
clone size: NA
J gene: TRBJ2-1
CDR3 DNA: TGTGCCAGCAGGGTAGCGGGAGGGCTAGTATATGAGCAGTTCTTC
CDR3 protein: CASRVAGGLVYEQFF

V gene: TRBV5-1
D gene: NA
clone size: NA
J gene: TRBJ1-5
CDR3 DNA: TGCGCCAGCAGCTTGGTTCAGTCCCATAGCAATCAGCCCCAGCATTTT
CDR3 protein: CASSLVQSHSNQPQHF

V gene: TRBV4-1
D gene: NA
clone size: once
J gene: TRBJ1-4
CDR3 DNA: TGCGCCAGCAGCCACCCCCTGGGGGAACTGTTTTTT
CDR3 protein: CASSHPLGELFF

V gene: TRBV6-2/TRBV6-3
D gene: NA
clone size: NA
J gene: TRBJ2-7
CDR3 DNA: TGTGCCAGCAGTTACTCGCGAGGGGCGGCCTACGAGCAGTACTTC
CDR3 protein: CASSYSRGAAYEQYF

V gene: TRBV6-4
D gene: NA
clone size: NA
J gene: TRBJ2-5
CDR3 DNA: TGTGCCAGCCAGCGGGACAGTGGCGCGGAGACCCAGTACTTC
CDR3 protein: CASQRDSGAETQYF

V gene: TRBV12-3/TRBV12-4
D gene: NA
clone size: NA
J gene: TRBJ2-1
CDR3 DNA: TGTGCCAGCAGTTTCTTGGGGTACAATGAGCAGTTCTTC
CDR3 protein: CASSFLGYNEQFF

V gene: TRBV2
D gene: NA
clone size: NA
J gene: TRBJ1-6
CDR3 DNA: TGTGCCAGCAACTTGGTAAGGACGGGCCCGAATTCACCCCTCCACTTT
CDR3 protein: CASNLVRTGPNSPLHF

V gene: TRBV5-1
D gene: TRBD1
clone size: once
J gene: TRBJ2-1
CDR3 DNA: TGCGCCAGCAGCTTGGCCAGGGGGCGTATTTCCTACAATGAGCAGTTCTTC
CDR3 protein: CASSLARGRISYNEQFF

V gene: TRBV6-5
D gene: NA
clone size: NA
J gene: TRBJ1-5
CDR3 DNA: TGTGCCAGCAGTTACCCAGACATCGGGGGCTATCAGCCCCAGCATTTT
CDR3 protein: CASSYPDIGGYQPQHF

V gene: TRBV25-1
D gene: NA
clone size: NA
J gene: TRBJ2-7
CDR3 DNA: TGTGCCAGCAGTGATCAATACGGGCAGTACTTC
CDR3 protein: CASSDQYGQYF

V gene: TRBV27
D gene: NA
clone size: NA
J gene: TRBJ1-2
CDR3 DNA: TGTGCCAGCAGTTTTCGTCTAGGGTTTAACTATGGCTACACCTTC
CDR3 protein: CASSFRLGFNYGYTF

V gene: TRBV5-1
D gene: NA
clone size: NA
J gene: TRBJ2-3
CDR3 DNA: TGCGCCAGCAGCCAGGGCAACACAGATACGCAGTATTTT
CDR3 protein: CASSQGNTDTQYF

V gene: TRBV28
D gene: NA
clone size: NA
J gene: TRBJ2-1
CDR3 DNA: TGTGCCAGCAGTTTGGTCTGGGGGGCCGACAATGAGCAGTTCTTC
CDR3 protein: CASSLVWGADNEQFF

V gene: TRBV19
D gene: TRBD1
clone size: NA
J gene: TRBJ2-7
CDR3 DNA: TGTGCCAGTATGAAGACAGGGAGCTCCTACGAGCAGTACTTC
CDR3 protein: CASMKTGSSYEQYF

V gene: TRBV7-9
D gene: NA
clone size: NA
J gene: TRBJ2-3
CDR3 DNA: TGTGCCAGCAGCGCCGGGAAAGGAGGGACAGATACGCAGTATTTT
CDR3 protein: CASSAGKGGTDTQYF

V gene: TRBV12-3/TRBV12-4
D gene: NA
clone size: NA
J gene: TRBJ1-6
CDR3 DNA: TGTGCCAGCACCCAATTCAGCGGTTCACCCCTCCACTTT
CDR3 protein: CASTQFSGSPLHF

V gene: TRBV18
D gene: NA
clone size: NA
J gene: TRBJ1-5
CDR3 DNA: TGTGCCAGCTCACTGACAGAAGATAGCAATCAGCCCCAGCATTTT
CDR3 protein: CASSLTEDSNQPQHF

V gene: TRBV5-1
D gene: NA
clone size: NA
J gene: TRBJ1-5
CDR3 DNA: TGCGCCAGCAGCCCCACCCCGGACGGGCAGCCCCAGCATTTT
CDR3 protein: CASSPTPDGQPQHF

V gene: TRBV11-2
D gene: TRBD2
clone size: NA
J gene: TRBJ2-3
CDR3 DNA: TGTGCCAGCAGCTTAGCCTGGACTAGCAGCACAGATACGCAGTATTTT
CDR3 protein: CASSLAWTSSTDTQYF

V gene: TRBV24-1
D gene: TRBD1
clone size: NA
J gene: TRBJ2-6
CDR3 DNA: TGTGCCACCAGTGCCCCGGGACAGGCTGGGGCCAACGTCCTGACTTTC
CDR3 protein: CATSAPGQAGANVLTF

V gene: TRBV19
D gene: TRBD1
clone size: NA
J gene: TRBJ1-2
CDR3 DNA: TGTGCCAGTAGTATGGGGGACAGTACCAAGGGCTACACCTTC
CDR3 protein: CASSMGDSTKGYTF

V gene: TRBV5-4
D gene: NA
clone size: NA
J gene: TRBJ2-3
CDR3 DNA: TGTGCCAGCAGCTTGGCGGCATCTAGGGGCACAGATACGCAGTATTTT
CDR3 protein: CASSLAASRGTDTQYF

V gene: TRBV27
D gene: NA
clone size: NA
J gene: TRBJ2-7
CDR3 DNA: TGTGCCAGCAGTTTCGGTGGGAGCTCCTACGAGCAGTACTTC
CDR3 protein: CASSFGGSSYEQYF

V gene: TRBV4-2
D gene: TRBD2
clone size: NA
J gene: TRBJ2-3
CDR3 DNA: TGTGCCAGCAGCCAAGATTTGGGGACTAGCGTAGCAGATACGCAGTATTTT
CDR3 protein: CASSQDLGTSVADTQYF

V gene: TRBV27
D gene: TRBD2
clone size: NA
J gene: TRBJ2-7
CDR3 DNA: TGTGCCAGCAACCCTCGGGGGGGCTCCGAGCAGTACTTC
CDR3 protein: CASNPRGGSEQYF

V gene: TRBV5-8
D gene: TRBD2
clone size: NA
J gene: TRBJ2-1
CDR3 DNA: TGTGCCAGCAGCTTTTTAGCGGGAGTATACAGTGAGCAGTTCTTC
CDR3 protein: CASSFLAGVYSEQFF

V gene: TRBV25-1
D gene: NA
clone size: NA
J gene: TRBJ1-3
CDR3 DNA: TGTGCCAGCGGATCATCGGGAAACACCATATATTTT
CDR3 protein: CASGSSGNTIYF

V gene: TRBV2
D gene: TRBD1
clone size: NA
J gene: TRBJ1-6
CDR3 DNA: TGTGCCAGCAGAATCGACAGGGGCGCCACTAATTCACCCCTCCACTTT
CDR3 protein: CASRIDRGATNSPLHF